The rows below give T cell receptor beta chains drawn from one sample of a study of cytomegalovirus exposure and HLA in healthy donors. TCRdb's table, derived via immunoSEQ multiplex PCR, lists solely in-frame clones and lacks some. The sample lists over 100,000 clones; approximately 70% were seen once. Sequenced input: PBMCs. Receptor source: a young woman in good health and CMV-seronegative. Each CDR3 is given with its conserved first and last residue. The order of the fields is D gene, J gene, V gene, clone size, CDR3 protein, CDR3 DNA. A D gene is named only where the DNA matches it firmly. Rows give clone size only sometimes, using once, few, many, or a class for an expanded clone.

TRBD1 TRBJ1-4 TRBV9 . CASSVLPGQGNEKLLF TGTGCCAGCAGCGTCCTCCCGGGACAGGGGAATGAAAAACTGCTTTTT
. TRBJ1-2 TRBV5-1 . CASSRGQSKTFYGYTF TGCGCCAGCAGCCGCGGACAGTCTAAGACCTTTTATGGCTACACCTTC
. TRBJ2-7 TRBV19 few CASSIEAPSYEQYF TGTGCCAGTAGTATAGAAGCACCCTCCTACGAGCAGTACTTC
. TRBJ2-7 TRBV2 . CASSVYFEQYF TGTGCCAGCAGTGTATATTTCGAGCAGTACTTC
. TRBJ1-6 TRBV9 . CASSVEGSVIGSPLHF TGTGCCAGCAGCGTGGAGGGTTCGGTAATTGGTTCACCCCTCCACTTT
TRBD2 TRBJ2-3 TRBV4-1 . CASSLSSGRPDTQYF TGCGCCAGCAGCCTGTCTAGCGGGAGGCCCGATACGCAGTATTTT
. TRBJ1-1 TRBV7-8 few CASSLFGGMNTEAFF TGTGCCAGCAGCTTATTCGGCGGAATGAACACTGAAGCTTTCTTT
. TRBJ1-2 TRBV9 . CASSVGRGFYGYTF TGTGCCAGCAGCGTAGGTAGGGGTTTCTATGGCTACACCTTC
. TRBJ1-5 TRBV12-5 . CASGLAVVGQPQHF TGTGCTAGTGGTTTGGCCGTAGTGGGCCAGCCCCAGCATTTT
TRBD2 TRBJ2-2 TRBV11-2 . CASSLVGLAGGNTGELFF TGTGCCAGCAGCTTAGTAGGTCTAGCGGGAGGGAACACCGGGGAGCTGTTTTTT
. TRBJ2-7 TRBV7-2 . CASSLPPGGLSHEQYF TGTGCCAGCAGCCTACCCCCCGGCGGGCTTTCCCATGAGCAGTACTTC
. TRBJ1-2 TRBV6-5 once CASSYDSNYGYPF TGTGCCAGCAGTTACGACAGCAACTATGGCTACCCCTTC
TRBD1 TRBJ1-2 TRBV7-9 few CASSLAGQGAKGYTF TGTGCCAGCAGCTTAGCTGGACAGGGGGCGAAAGGCTACACCTTC
. TRBJ1-1 TRBV30 . CAWSRMADTEAFF TGTGCCTGGAGTAGAATGGCGGACACTGAAGCTTTCTTT
. TRBJ1-1 TRBV4-3 . CASSPHGPQMPAFF TGCGCCAGCAGCCCCCATGGGCCCCAAATGCCAGCTTTCTTT
TRBD2 TRBJ2-3 TRBV7-6 . CASTPVAGLLISDTQYF TGTGCCAGCACCCCCGTAGCGGGACTACTTATTTCAGATACGCAGTATTTT
. TRBJ2-3 TRBV5-1 . CASSLDRRATDTQYF TGCGCCAGCAGCTTGGACAGGCGCGCCACAGATACGCAGTATTTT
. TRBJ1-3 TRBV30 . CAWSGQTYSGNTIYF TGTGCCTGGAGTGGACAGACGTACTCTGGAAACACCATATATTTT
. TRBJ1-1 TRBV7-2 . CASSLLQYTEAFF TGTGCCAGCAGCTTACTACAGTACACTGAAGCTTTCTTT
TRBD1 TRBJ1-1 TRBV6-1 . CASRALQGKDTEAFF TGTGCCAGCAGAGCCCTACAGGGGAAGGACACTGAAGCTTTCTTT
TRBD1 TRBJ2-7 TRBV7-8 . CASSLGTGATYEQYF TGTGCCAGCAGCTTAGGGACAGGCGCTACCTACGAGCAGTACTTC
TRBD1 TRBJ1-1 TRBV7-9 . CASSPGDRERDTEAFF TGTGCCAGCAGCCCGGGGGACAGGGAAAGGGACACTGAAGCTTTCTTT
. TRBJ2-7 TRBV4-3 . CASSQSSASSSYEQYF TGCGCCAGCAGCCAGTCAAGCGCTAGCAGCTCCTACGAGCAGTACTTC
TRBD2 TRBJ2-5 TRBV19 once CASSSTSGQETQYF TGTGCCAGTAGTAGTACTAGCGGCCAAGAGACCCAGTACTTC
TRBD1 TRBJ1-2 TRBV19 . CASSRQGNSGGYTF TGTGCCAGTAGCAGACAGGGCAACTCGGGTGGCTACACCTTC
. TRBJ1-2 TRBV18 . CASSPLWTAAASYGYTF TGTGCCAGCTCACCACTGTGGACAGCGGCTGCCTCTTATGGCTACACCTTC
. TRBJ1-1 TRBV6-1 . CASSLAGGSTEAFF TGTGCCAGCAGCCTCGCGGGGGGGAGCACTGAAGCTTTCTTT
TRBD1 TRBJ2-7 TRBV5-6 . CASRAQGAEHEQYF TGTGCCAGCAGAGCACAGGGGGCCGAACACGAGCAGTACTTC
. TRBJ1-1 TRBV6-4 few CASSAAQGTEAFF TGTGCCAGCAGTGCCGCTCAGGGGACTGAAGCTTTCTTT
. TRBJ2-6 TRBV25-1 . CASSDPSSGANVLTF TGTGCCAGCAGTGATCCGAGCTCTGGGGCCAACGTCCTGACTTTC
TRBD1 TRBJ2-7 TRBV14 few CASSQFLIQGAHEQYF TGTGCCAGCAGCCAATTTCTCATACAGGGGGCCCACGAGCAGTACTTC
TRBD2 TRBJ2-1 TRBV12-5 . CASAGRVLSGEQFF TGTGCTAGTGCCGGGAGGGTACTCTCGGGAGAGCAGTTCTTC
. TRBJ1-4 TRBV10-3 few CAISESSELNEKLFF TGTGCCATCAGTGAGTCATCTGAGCTTAATGAAAAACTGTTTTTT
. TRBJ1-1 TRBV19 once CASHTELGMNTEAFF TGTGCCAGTCATACAGAATTAGGTATGAACACTGAAGCTTTCTTT
TRBD1 TRBJ1-2 TRBV30 . CAWSPSTGTTYGYTF TGTGCCTGGAGTCCGTCGACAGGGACGACCTATGGCTACACCTTC
. TRBJ1-1 TRBV27 . CASSFRLNTEAFF TGTGCCAGCAGTTTTCGGTTGAACACTGAAGCTTTCTTT
. TRBJ1-1 TRBV7-7 . CASSLGGGEAFF TGTGCTAGCAGCTTAGGGGGAGGTGAAGCTTTCTTT
. TRBJ2-5 TRBV7-2 . CASSPGYQETQYF TGTGCCAGCAGCCCGGGGTACCAAGAGACCCAGTACTTC
TRBD1 TRBJ1-2 TRBV27 . CASSFTGGHGYTF TGTGCCAGCAGTTTCACAGGGGGCCATGGCTACACCTTC
. TRBJ2-3 TRBV10-3 . CAHRLGGPQDTQYF TGTGCTCACAGACTGGGGGGGCCGCAGGATACGCAGTATTTT
TRBD1 TRBJ2-7 TRBV7-9 . CATRGDRNSYEQYF TGTGCCACCCGAGGGGACAGAAACTCCTACGAGCAGTACTTC
. TRBJ1-1 TRBV2 . CASNPLARNTEAFF TGTGCCAGCAACCCCCTAGCTAGGAACACTGAAGCTTTCTTT
TRBD2 TRBJ2-5 TRBV9 few CASSVREDPQETQYF TGTGCCAGCAGCGTCCGGGAGGACCCCCAAGAGACCCAGTACTTC
TRBD1 TRBJ1-4 TRBV4-1 . CASSQGQGSEKLFF TGCGCCAGCAGCCAAGGACAGGGGAGTGAAAAACTGTTTTTT
. TRBJ2-1 TRBV12-5 . CASGPLTSGLSYNEQFF TGTGCTAGTGGTCCACTGACCTCGGGACTTTCCTACAATGAGCAGTTCTTC
. TRBJ1-4 TRBV4-3 . CASSQDTTAPNEKLFF TGCGCCAGCAGCCAAGATACCACAGCACCGAATGAAAAACTGTTTTTT
. TRBJ1-5 TRBV12-2 . CARNRSPQGPQHF TGTGCAAGAAACCGGTCTCCCCAGGGGCCCCAGCATTTT